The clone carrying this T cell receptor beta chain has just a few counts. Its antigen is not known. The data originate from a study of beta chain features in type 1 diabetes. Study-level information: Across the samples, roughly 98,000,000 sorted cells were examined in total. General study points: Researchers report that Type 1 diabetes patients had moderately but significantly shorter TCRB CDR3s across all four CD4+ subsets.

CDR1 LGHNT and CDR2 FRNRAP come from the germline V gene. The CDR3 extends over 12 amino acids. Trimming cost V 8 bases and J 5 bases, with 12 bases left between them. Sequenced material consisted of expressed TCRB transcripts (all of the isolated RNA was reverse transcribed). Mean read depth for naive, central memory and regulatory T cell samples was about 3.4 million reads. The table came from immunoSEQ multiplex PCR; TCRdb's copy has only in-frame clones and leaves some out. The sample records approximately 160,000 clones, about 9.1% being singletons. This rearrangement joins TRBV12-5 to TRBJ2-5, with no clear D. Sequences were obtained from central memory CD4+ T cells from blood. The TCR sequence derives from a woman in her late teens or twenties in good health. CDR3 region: CASSPGWETQYF. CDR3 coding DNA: TGTGCTAGTTCTCCGGGTTGGGAGACCCAGTACTTC.